This T cell receptor (beta chain) was identified during a study of blood T cell repertoires in COVID-19 (dated by TCRdb to about 2020). Turning to the overall study: Samples from collaborators originated in the United States, Italy and Spain and spanned both the acute and convalescent phases of COVID-19. The material from the prospective study consisted of cDNA or gDNA derived from T cells, B-cell-depleted T cells, or PBMCs. The dataset comprised deeply sampled blood TCRbeta repertoires from subjects exposed to, actively infected with, or recovered from COVID-19. A freely available public database, intended as a resource for researchers studying the immune response to SARS-CoV-2, is where the repertoires were released. The samples were drawn from two sources: the first 160 participants of the ongoing ImmuneRACE study, and 1,200 or so subjects contributed by 6 global collaborators. A de-identified subject ID, COVID-19 status, age in years and sex were almost always included in the sample metadata. HLA class I and class II types, where available, came from metadata supplied by the sample provider rather than from assay-based typing.

Inclusive of the bounding cysteine and phenylalanine, the CDR3 is 15 residues long. Only the CDR3 part of the read is kept: 45 bases, read in frame from the first base. A distance of 14 bases separates the germline ends of V and J, which lose 5 bases and 4 bases respectively. CDR1 and CDR2 were assigned from the germline V gene (reference sequence) as SEHNR and FQNEAQ. Here is what the overall study found, with its caveats: The quantity of clinical and demographic metadata differed by source and by participant and was supplied without curation.

In Seattle, one collaborating source enrolled patients while the infection was active and tracked those patients longitudinally over the course of disease. Collaborating institutions collected whole blood in K2EDTA tubes following their own protocols. For TCRbeta analysis, collaborator samples were shipped as frozen whole blood, as isolated PBMCs, or as DNA extracted from either sample type. With regard to this clone: Its antigen remains unidentified. The record has no base qualities; no much larger clone is one base away.

TCRbeta CDR3 regions were amplified from genomic DNA using the immunoSEQ Assay, a bias-controlled multiplex PCR. The study's own analysis went as follows. Within the assay, amplification of reference gene primers was used to estimate how many nucleated cells each sample contained. To quantify the absolute abundance of each unique TCRbeta CDR3 rearrangement, sequence reads were collapsed and filtered. Productive Simpson clonality was computed per sample as the square root of Simpson's diversity index over productive rearrangements. The table was pulled from immuneACCESS by TCRdb, which kept in-frame rearrangements only. Such tables lose some clones; where checked, under half of the loss comes from unresolved V genes, and the rest has no known cause. V, J and clone size are taken as reported in that table, and D and trimming were inferred from the DNA itself. The sample table records approximately 300,000 clones; 85% to 90% of these occur just once. The ten largest clones take up about 10% of the sample.

The sample was peripheral blood. The chain joins TRBV7-9 to TRBJ2-2, with no reliable assignment of the D segment. This receptor was identified in a woman under 40 with COVID-19, enrolled during active disease. The CDR3 region: CASSPSGPFTGELFF. The nucleotide sequence reads TGTGCCAGCAGCCCATCAGGCCCCTTCACCGGGGAGCTGTTTTTT.